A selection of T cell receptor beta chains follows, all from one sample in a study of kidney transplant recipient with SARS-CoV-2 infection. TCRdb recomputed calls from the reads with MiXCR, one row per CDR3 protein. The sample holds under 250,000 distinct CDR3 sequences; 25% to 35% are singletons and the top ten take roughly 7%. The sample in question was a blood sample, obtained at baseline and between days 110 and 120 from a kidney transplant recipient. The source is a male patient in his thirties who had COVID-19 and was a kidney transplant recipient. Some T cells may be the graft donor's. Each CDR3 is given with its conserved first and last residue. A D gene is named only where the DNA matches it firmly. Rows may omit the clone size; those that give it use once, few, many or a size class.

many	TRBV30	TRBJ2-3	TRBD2	CAWSSSGRLGTDTQYF	TGTGCCTGGAGTTCCAGCGGGAGGCTTGGCACAGATACGCAGTATTTT
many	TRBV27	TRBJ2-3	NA	CASSSGLRADTQYF	TGTGCCAGCAGTTCAGGCTTAAGGGCGGATACGCAGTATTTT
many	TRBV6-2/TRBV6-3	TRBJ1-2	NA	CASSEKNCIGKTYGYTF	TGTGCCAGCAGTGAAAAAAACTGCATCGGAAAGACCTATGGCTACACCTTC
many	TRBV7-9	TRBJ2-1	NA	CASSLGDGGWGSNEQFF	TGTGCCAGCAGCTTAGGGGATGGCGGGTGGGGAAGCAATGAGCAGTTCTTC
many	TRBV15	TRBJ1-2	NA	CATSWCARCGKTYGYTF	TGTGCCACCAGCTGGTGTGCAAGGTGTGGAAAGACCTATGGCTACACCTTC
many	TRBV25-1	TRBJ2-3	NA	CASRPTPGDTQYF	TGTGCCAGCAGACCCACTCCCGGCGATACGCAGTATTTT
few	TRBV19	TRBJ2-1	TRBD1	CASSPASTGSNEQFF	TGTGCCAGTAGTCCGGCTTCGACAGGGTCCAATGAGCAGTTCTTC
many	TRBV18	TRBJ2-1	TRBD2	CASSPPGLAAGDEQFF	TGTGCCAGCTCACCACCGGGGCTAGCGGCGGGGGATGAGCAGTTCTTC
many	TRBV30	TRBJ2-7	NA	CAQGRGSYEQYF	TGTGCCCAAGGGCGGGGCTCCTACGAGCAGTACTTC
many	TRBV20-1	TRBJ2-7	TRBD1	CSSRGPANYEQYF	TGCAGTTCGAGGGGGCCTGCGAACTACGAGCAGTACTTC
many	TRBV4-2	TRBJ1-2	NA	CASSPRAGGYTF	TGTGCCAGCAGCCCTAGGGCGGGGGGCTACACCTTC
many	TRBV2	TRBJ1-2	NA	CASSAGYDDGYTF	TGTGCCAGCAGTGCCGGGTACGATGATGGCTACACCTTC
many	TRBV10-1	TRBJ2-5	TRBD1	CASSEGQGGKETQYF	TGCGCCAGCAGTGAAGGACAGGGCGGCAAAGAGACCCAGTACTTC
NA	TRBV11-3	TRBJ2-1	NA	CASSWRHNEQFF	TGTGCCAGCAGCTGGAGACACAATGAGCAGTTCTTC
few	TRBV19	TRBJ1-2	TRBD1	CASHPGTGFGGYGYTF	TGTGCCAGCCATCCCGGGACAGGGTTTGGAGGCTATGGCTACACCTTC
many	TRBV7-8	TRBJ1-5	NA	CASILDSPYSNQPQHF	TGTGCCAGCATCCTTGACAGTCCCTATAGCAATCAGCCCCAGCATTTT
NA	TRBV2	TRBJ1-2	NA	CTSSEARRGANGYTF	TGTACCAGCAGTGAAGCGCGGCGGGGGGCTAATGGCTACACCTTC
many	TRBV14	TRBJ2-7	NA	CASSKGHGAKLGYEQYF	TGTGCCAGCAGCAAAGGGCACGGGGCGAAACTTGGCTACGAGCAGTACTTC
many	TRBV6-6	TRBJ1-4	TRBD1	CASSQGAGNEKLFF	TGTGCCAGCAGTCAGGGGGCGGGTAATGAAAAACTGTTTTTT
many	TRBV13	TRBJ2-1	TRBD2	CASSYGAGVGVEQFF	TGTGCCAGCAGCTACGGAGCGGGAGTGGGGGTAGAGCAGTTCTTC
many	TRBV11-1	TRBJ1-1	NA	CASSPTLGVGTEAFF	TGTGCCAGCAGCCCTACGTTGGGCGTCGGGACTGAAGCTTTCTTT
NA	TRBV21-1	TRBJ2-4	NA	CASSLLVATAKKNIQYF	TGTGCCAGCAGTCTTTTAGTAGCTACAGCAAAGAAAAACATTCAGTACTTC
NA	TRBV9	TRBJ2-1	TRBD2	CTSSGWGKAGDNEQFF	TGTACCAGCAGCGGATGGGGTAAAGCGGGAGATAATGAGCAGTTCTTC
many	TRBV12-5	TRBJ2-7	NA	CASVGDRSPYEQYF	TGTGCTAGTGTCGGAGACAGGAGCCCCTACGAGCAGTACTTC
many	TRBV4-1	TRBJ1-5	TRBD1	CASSRAGGGNQPQHF	TGCGCCAGCAGCCGGGCAGGGGGGGGCAATCAGCCCCAGCATTTT
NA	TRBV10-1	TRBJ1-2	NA	CASSRVSRSRKTYGYTF	TGCGCCAGCAGTCGAGTCTCAAGATCGCGAAAGACCTATGGCTACACCTTC
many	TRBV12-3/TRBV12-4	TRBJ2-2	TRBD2	CASRLAGGPWELFF	TGTGCCAGCAGACTAGCGGGGGGGCCCTGGGAGCTGTTTTTT
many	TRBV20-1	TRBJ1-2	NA	CSASTRLFRKTYGYTF	TGCAGTGCTTCTACGCGGCTGTTTCGAAAGACCTATGGCTACACCTTC